One and the same sample provided the 15 T cell receptor beta chains below, sequenced in a study of shared clonotypes between healthy human individuals. Positively selected for CCR7, the CD45RO-negative cells used as naive CD8 cells excluded terminally differentiated effector memory CD45RA+ cells. This table comes from immunoSEQ multiplex PCR, and its TCRdb copy is limited to in-frame clones, with some not included. Seen here are around 1.9 million clones, around 93% observed once, and the top ten hold roughly 1.7%. Sequencing used naive CD8+ T cells from PBMCs. Receptors were obtained from a man aged 18 to 29 in good health. Some clones in this sample may be carry-over from other donors' samples.

The chain recombines TRBV28 with TRBJ1-5, with TRBD1 as a possible D gene (6 bases). V dropped 0 bases and J dropped 0 bases, with 12 bases sitting between them. The germline V gene encodes CDR1 MDHEN and CDR2 SYDVKM. The CDR3 has 17 amino acids. CDR3 in amino acids: CASSLWRGGYSNQPQHF. The CDR3, as DNA: TGTGCCAGCAGTTTATGGCGAGGGGGGTATAGCAATCAGCCCCAGCATTTT.

This sequence joins TRBV28 and TRBJ1-1; D is uncertain. The CDR3 length is 15 residues. CDR1 is MDHEN, CDR2 SYDVKM, per germline. V was shortened by 3 bases and J by 0 bases, with 11 bases between the two germline ends. In DNA, the CDR3 is TGTGCCAGCAGTTTGAGGATAGCGATGAACACTGAAGCTTTCTTT. It specifies CASSLRIAMNTEAFF.

Worth noting for this clone: This CDR3 is also generated by other DNA sequences in the sample. The chain's CDR3 is CASSDRGFDEQYF. As DNA, the CDR3 is TGTGCCAGCAGCGACAGGGGCTTCGACGAGCAGTACTTC. The chain recombines TRBV27 with TRBJ2-7; 8 bases map to TRBD1. Trimming removed 6 bases from V and 5 bases from J; junction bases left unmatched: 6. In germline, CDR1 is MNHEY, CDR2 SMNVEV (reference sequence). The CDR3 runs to 13 residues.

The chain employs TRBV7-9 and TRBJ2-5, with D tentatively TRBD2 (6 bases). CDR1 is SEHNR and CDR2 is FQNEAQ in the germline V gene (reference sequence). Trimming cost V 0 bases and J 5 bases, with 16 bases left between them. The CDR3 runs 16 residues. CDR3 nucleotide sequence: TGTGCCAGCAGCTTAGCCTGGGGGGATTTCGGGGAGACCCAGTACTTC. It is translated as CASSLAWGDFGETQYF.

This sequence joins TRBV5-1 and TRBJ2-2, with TRBD1 matching over 10 bases. CDR1 is SGHRS and CDR2 is YFSETQ in the germline V gene. V lost 3 bases, J lost 3 bases, and 2 bases stayed unmatched. This CDR3 comprises 15 residues. The CDR3 bases are TGCGCCAGCAGCTCGGGGACAGGGGACACCGGGGAGCTGTTTTTT. Translating it yields CASSSGTGDTGELFF.

This chain connects TRBV27 to TRBJ2-7; TRBD2 is a possible D gene (6 bases). Germline-derived CDR1 and CDR2 are MNHEY and SMNVEV (reference sequence). The V and J ends lost 3 bases and 1 base respectively, with 13 bases between them. CDR3 length: 15 residues. The CDR3 DNA reads TGTGCCAGCAGTTTCCTAGCGAGTCGATCCTACGAGCAGTACTTC. Protein sequence: CASSFLASRSYEQYF.

This clone was counted a single time. The chain employs TRBV19 and TRBJ2-5; a possible D gene is TRBD2 (5 bases). CDR1 LNHDA and CDR2 SQIVND come from the germline V gene (reference sequence). The germline V and J ends were trimmed by 6 bases and 1 base, with 9 bases remaining between them. The CDR3 is 13 amino acids. As DNA, the CDR3 is TGTGCCAGTAGACCACGGGGCCAAGAGACCCAGTACTTC. Amino acids: CASRPRGQETQYF.

In regard to this clone: Other nucleotide sequences from this sample produce the same CDR3. The chain couples TRBV11-3 to TRBJ2-1; 10 positions agree with TRBD2. There are 15 residues in the CDR3. The germline V gene encodes CDR1 SGHNT and CDR2 YENEEA. Trimming at V came to 5 bases and at J to 2 bases, leaving 3 bases not matched to a gene. The CDR3 loop is CASSPSGRAYNEQFF. DNA for the CDR3: TGTGCCAGCAGCCCGAGCGGGAGGGCCTACAATGAGCAGTTCTTC.

This clone has only one observation. V gene TRBV9 combines with J gene TRBJ2-5; TRBD2 matches 8 bases. The V gene's germline CDR1 is SGDLS and CDR2 YYNGEE. The CDR3 is 17 amino acids. Unmatched junction bases numbered 13, after V lost 2 bases and J lost 4 bases. The DNA of the CDR3 is TGTGCCAGCAGCGTCCGCGGCAGCGGGAGAGGGTCAGAGACCCAGTACTTC. Translation gives CASSVRGSGRGSETQYF.

Turning to this clone: The same CDR3 arises from other DNA sequences in this sample as well. The CDR3 reads CASSYSDSSYEQYF. CDR3 DNA: TGTGCCAGCAGTTACTCGGACAGTTCCTACGAGCAGTACTTC. The genes are TRBV6-6 and TRBJ2-7; tentatively, D is TRBD1 (6 bases). Germline values: CDR1 MNHNY, CDR2 SVGAGI (reference sequence). Deletions cut 0 bases from V and 1 base from J, with 7 bases between. The CDR3 covers 14 residues.

The rearrangement joins TRBV4-3 to TRBJ1-2; weak D call: TRBD1 (6 bases). With 0 bases removed from V and 8 bases from J, the gap between germline ends came to 28 bases. In germline, CDR1 is LGHNA, CDR2 YSLEER. The length of the CDR3 is 19 residues. The CDR3 bases are TGCGCCAGCAGCCAAGATTATCCGCCAGGGGAAGGCCTTGGGGGCGGCTACACCTTC. Encoded protein: CASSQDYPPGEGLGGGYTF.

The gene calls are TRBV7-9 and TRBJ2-7, with D maybe TRBD2 (5 bases). Deletions cut 5 bases from V and 4 bases from J, with 15 bases between. Germline V gives CDR1 SEHNR, CDR2 FQNEAQ (reference sequence). The CDR3 is made up of 14 amino acids. For the CDR3, the DNA is TGTGCCAGCAGCCTCTCCGGGATAGCTTACGAGCAGTACTTC. This codes for CASSLSGIAYEQYF.

The DNA of the CDR3 is TGTGCCAGTAGTATAGGCCCCCAGGGTATTATCTCTGGGGCCAACGTCCTGACTTTC. As protein: CASSIGPQGIISGANVLTF. V usage is TRBV19 and J usage is TRBJ2-6, with D possibly being TRBD1 (5 bases). The CDR3 extends over 19 amino acids. V was cut by 1 base and J by 0 bases, with 16 bases left in between. Germline assignment: CDR1 LNHDA and CDR2 SQIVND (reference sequence).

The gene calls are TRBV28 and TRBJ2-2; 7 bases fit TRBD1. Germline V gene data show CDR1 as MDHEN and CDR2 as SYDVKM. The ends lost 3 bases at V and 5 bases at J; junction bases unmatched: 9. This CDR3 spans 16 amino acids. CDR3 DNA: TGTGCCAGCAGTTTCCCTACAGGGGACCTAACCGGGGAGCTGTTTTTT. Amino acid sequence: CASSFPTGDLTGELFF.

The chain recombines TRBV19 with TRBJ1-2; 7 bases match TRBD1. With 5 bases clipped from V and 6 bases from J, the junction kept 12 bases outside the gene matches. This CDR3 comprises 15 residues. Germline CDR1 reads LNHDA; CDR2 reads SQIVND (reference sequence). The CDR3 bases are TGTGCCAGTAGTCCCCGGGCAGGGGGTATGGATGGCTACACCTTC. This codes for CASSPRAGGMDGYTF.